Sequencing of this T cell receptor (beta chain) was carried out in a study of blood T cell repertoires in COVID-19. Study-level background: T cells, B-cell-depleted T cells, or PBMCs supplied cDNA or gDNA.

In the authors' methods: Reference gene primer amplification gave estimated nucleated cell counts. Repertoires were generated with immunoSEQ multiplex PCR, while TCRdb's copy carries only in-frame clones and drops some. V, J and clone size were drawn from that table, and D and trimming were deduced from the DNA. The data show tens of thousands of clones, 74% seen once. CDR1 is SEHNR and CDR2 is FQNEAQ in the germline V gene (reference sequence). Trimming removed 5 bases from V and 1 base from J; junction bases left unmatched: 7. The CDR3 runs to 15 residues. The sequenced material came from peripheral blood. The TCR originated in a woman of 80 years or more with acute or convalescent COVID-19. The chain uses TRBV7-9 and TRBJ2-5, with 7 bases that match TRBD2. Here the CDR3 DNA reads TGTGCCAGCAGCCCGCAGACTAGCCTCCAAGAGACCCAGTACTTC. Translated, it gives CASSPQTSLQETQYF.